This T cell receptor (beta chain) stems from a study of CD8 T cells in ankylosing spondylitis. Regarding the study as a whole: Earlier literature documents some of the motif variants in reactive arthritis synovial fluid and blood. Matched synovial fluid from ankylosing spondylitis patients was reported to be enriched for disease-linked clones. As for the disease-linked clones, they showed a CD8+ phenotype and occurred at relatively low frequencies in peripheral blood. A TCR beta motif made of eight highly homologous variants seemed typical of ankylosing spondylitis blood.

Only a few counts were recorded for this clonotype. The antigen is not known. Construction of TCR beta libraries was performed using quantitative 5'-RACE with molecular barcodes. One entry per CDR3 protein, called by TCRdb with MiXCR from the 5' RACE reads. The repertoire holds about 500,000 distinct CDR3 sequences, 12% seen once, with about 6.8% in the top ten. Trimming at V came to 6 bases and at J to 1 base, leaving 8 bases not matched to a gene. The length of the CDR3 is 15 residues. Germline values: CDR1 SGHAT, CDR2 FQNNGV. Sequencing was performed on blood, either unsorted or a sorted T cell fraction (not recorded which). The chain is built from TRBV11-2 and TRBJ2-5; TRBD2 aligns across 7 bases. This TCR was sampled from a male donor with ankylosing spondylitis. The CDR3, as DNA: TGTGCCAGCAGACGGTGGAGCGGGATCCAAGAGACCCAGTACTTC. This sequence encodes CASRRWSGIQETQYF.